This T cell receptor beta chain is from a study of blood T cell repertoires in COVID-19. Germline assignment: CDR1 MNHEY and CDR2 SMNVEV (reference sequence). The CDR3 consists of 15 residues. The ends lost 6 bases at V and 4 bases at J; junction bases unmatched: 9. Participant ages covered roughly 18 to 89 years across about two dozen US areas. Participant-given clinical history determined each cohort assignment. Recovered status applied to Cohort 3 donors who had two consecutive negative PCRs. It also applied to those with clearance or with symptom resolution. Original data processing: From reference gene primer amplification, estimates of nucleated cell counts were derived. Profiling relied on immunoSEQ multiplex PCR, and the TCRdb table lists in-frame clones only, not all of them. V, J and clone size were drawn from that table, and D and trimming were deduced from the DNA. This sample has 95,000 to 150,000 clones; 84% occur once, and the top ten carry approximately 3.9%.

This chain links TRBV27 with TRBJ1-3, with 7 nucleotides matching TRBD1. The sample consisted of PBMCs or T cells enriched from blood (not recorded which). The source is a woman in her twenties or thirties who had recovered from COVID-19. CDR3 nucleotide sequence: TGTGCCAGCAGCCTGACGGGACAGCACGGAAACACCATATATTTT. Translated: CASSLTGQHGNTIYF.